These 18 T cell receptor beta chains share one sample of origin, sequenced in a study of T cell responses to AZD1222 COVID-19 vaccine. Repertoires were generated with immunoSEQ multiplex PCR, while TCRdb's copy carries only in-frame clones and drops some. The sample has roughly 120,000 clones, 94% seen once. The sequencing here drew on peripheral blood, taken 28 days after the second AZD1222 dose. The receptors derive from an adult who received the AZD1222 COVID-19 vaccine.

The chain joins TRBV19 to TRBJ1-2; 9 nucleotides align to TRBD1. Losses at the gene ends were 3 bases for V and 5 bases for J; bases not matched to a gene: 1. Germline CDR1 reads LNHDA; CDR2 reads SQIVND (reference sequence). CDR3 length equals 13 residues. CDR3 amino acids: CASSMDRGYGYTF. The DNA for the CDR3 is TGTGCCAGTAGTATGGACAGGGGATATGGCTACACCTTC. The full variable domain, in which reference TRBV19 and TRBJ1-2 provide the parts outside the CDR3, is DGGITQSPKYLFRKEGQNVTLSCEQNLNHDAMYWYRQDPGQGLRLIYYSQIVNDFQKGDIAEGYSVSREKKESFPLTVTSAQKNPTAFYLCASSMDRGYGYTFGSGTRLTVV.

The chain carries TRBV4-1 and TRBJ2-3; D unclear. The CDR3 contains 18 residues. In germline, CDR1 is MGHRA, CDR2 YSYEKL. Trimming removed 0 bases from V and 5 bases from J, with 21 bases in between. This CDR3 is CASSQDTSESRHRDTQYF. In nucleotides, the CDR3 is TGCGCCAGCAGCCAAGATACATCCGAGAGTCGGCATAGAGATACGCAGTATTTT.

V gene TRBV19 combines with J gene TRBJ1-5; 10 bases match TRBD1. Germline V gives CDR1 LNHDA, CDR2 SQIVND (reference sequence). This CDR3 spans 15 amino acids. Trimming at V came to 5 bases and at J to 6 bases, leaving 7 bases not matched to a gene. As DNA, the CDR3 is TGTGCCAGTAGTTCCCAGACAGGGGGCGTTCAGCCCCAGCATTTT. This translates into CASSSQTGGVQPQHF.

This chain links TRBV10-1 with TRBJ1-2, with no clear D. CDR3 length: 13 residues. Looked up from germline, CDR1 is WNHNN and CDR2 is SYGVQD (reference sequence). V lost 4 bases, J lost 8 bases, and 14 bases lay in between. The CDR3: CASSAVTPGGYTF. CDR3 coding DNA: TGCGCCAGCAGTGCGGTTACCCCTGGGGGCTACACCTTC.

This rearrangement joins TRBV11-2 to TRBJ2-2; D call uncertain. The V gene's germline CDR1 is SGHAT and CDR2 FQNNGV. V was clipped by 4 bases and J by 1 base, with 13 bases between them. This CDR3 is 16 amino acids long. The CDR3 reads CASSSVGGENTGELFF. Written as DNA, the CDR3 is TGTGCCAGCAGCTCAGTAGGTGGGGAGAACACCGGGGAGCTGTTTTTT.

Only one count was recorded for this clone. The rearrangement uses TRBV5-6 and TRBJ1-3; no firm D call. Germline-derived CDR1 and CDR2 are SGHDT and YYEEEE. The CDR3 covers 16 residues. V gave up 4 bases and J gave up 3 bases, with 17 bases separating them. Here the CDR3 reads CASSQLNKEGGNTIYF. The CDR3, as DNA: TGTGCCAGCAGCCAACTAAACAAGGAGGGTGGAAACACCATATATTTT.

The chain carries TRBV2 and TRBJ1-2, with D hard to call. The V gene's germline CDR1 is SNHLY and CDR2 FYNNEI. V shed 4 bases and J shed 10 bases, with 7 bases lying between them. This CDR3 is built from 10 residues. The chain's CDR3 is CASSGPFYTF. CDR3 bases: TGTGCCAGCAGTGGACCCTTCTACACCTTC. The entire variable domain, with the rest obtained from reference TRBV2 and TRBJ1-2, is as follows: EPEVTQTPSHQVTQMGQEVILRCVPISNHLYFYWYRQILGQKVEFLVSFYNNEISEKSEIFDDQFSVERPDGSNFTLKIRSTKLEDSAMYFCASSGPFYTFGSGTRLTVV.

A single count supports this clone. The chain recombines TRBV5-1 with TRBJ1-1; TRBD1 matches at 10 bases. CDR1 SGHRS and CDR2 YFSETQ come from the germline V gene. The ends lost 0 bases at V and 3 bases at J; junction bases unmatched: 11. The CDR3 extends over 18 amino acids. CDR3 bases: TGCGCCAGCAGCTTGGTTGGGACAGGGGCCGATAAGGACACTGAAGCTTTCTTT. Translated, it gives CASSLVGTGADKDTEAFF. Variable domain in full (rest from reference TRBV5-1 and TRBJ1-1): KAGVTQTPRYLIKTRGQQVTLSCSPISGHRSVSWYQQTPGQGLQFLFEYFSETQRNKGNFPGRFSGRQFSNSRSEMNVSTLELGDSALYLCASSLVGTGADKDTEAFFGQGTRLTVV.

The chain combines TRBV27 with TRBJ2-3, with D uncertain. Germline CDR1 reads MNHEY; CDR2 reads SMNVEV (reference sequence). Trimming removed 3 bases at V and 0 bases at J, with 13 bases between. The CDR3 extends over 16 amino acids. CDR3 loop: CASSFTVGPSTDTQYF. The DNA of the CDR3 is TGTGCCAGCAGTTTCACGGTCGGTCCTAGCACAGATACGCAGTATTTT.

The chain combines TRBV27 with TRBJ2-1; no clear D gene. Germline CDR1 MNHEY, CDR2 SMNVEV (reference sequence). The CDR3 is made up of 11 amino acids. V shed 3 bases and J shed 3 bases, with 0 bases lying between them. CDR3 region: CASSFYNEQFF. In DNA form, the CDR3 reads TGTGCCAGCAGTTTCTACAATGAGCAGTTCTTC.

The chain has TRBV7-2 and TRBJ1-6; perhaps TRBD1 as D (5 bases). CDR1 and CDR2 from the germline V gene are SGHTA and FQGNSA. Trimming cost V 4 bases and J 5 bases, with 15 bases left between them. The length of the CDR3 is 16 residues. This CDR3 is CASSSRSDSNNSPLHF. CDR3 DNA sequence: TGTGCCAGCAGCTCACGCAGTGACAGTAATAATTCACCCCTCCACTTT.

DNA for the CDR3: TGTGCCAGCAGCTTAGACCAAGTTAGCAATCAGCCCCAGCATTTT. Its translation is CASSLDQVSNQPQHF. This chain links TRBV11-2 with TRBJ1-5; no reliable D call. CDR1 is SGHAT and CDR2 is FQNNGV in the germline V gene. V gave up 0 bases and J gave up 0 bases, with 6 bases separating them. The CDR3 loop spans 15 amino acids.

The chain recombines TRBV2 with TRBJ1-4; D uncertain. Germline V CDR1 and CDR2: SNHLY, FYNNEI. V was cut by 9 bases and J by 5 bases, with 13 bases left in between. CDR3 length equals 13 residues. CDR3 amino acids: CASLEGGNEKLFF. The CDR3 DNA follows: TGTGCCAGTCTTGAGGGAGGGAATGAAAAACTGTTTTTT.

The chain recombines TRBV4-2 with TRBJ2-1, with 7 nucleotides matching TRBD1. CDR3 length: 13 amino acids. The trim removed 8 bases at V and 3 bases at J, leaving 4 bases unmatched. CDR1 and CDR2 (germline): LGHNA, YNFKEQ. The CDR3 DNA sequence: TGTGCCAGCCTGGACAGGAACTACAATGAGCAGTTCTTC. This translates into CASLDRNYNEQFF.

The J gene is TRBJ1-5, the V gene TRBV27, with D hard to call. Trimming took off 2 bases at V and 7 bases at J, with 12 bases between the two ends. Looked up from germline, CDR1 is MNHEY and CDR2 is SMNVEV (reference sequence). This CDR3 contains 14 residues. Here the CDR3 DNA reads TGTGCCAGCAGTTTAGACGGAGCGGTGCAGCCCCAGCATTTT. Its protein product is CASSLDGAVQPQHF.

This rearrangement joins TRBV24-1 to TRBJ2-3, with 7 bases lining up with TRBD1. The CDR3 totals 13 residues. The junction had 3 bases not matched to a gene; V was cut back by 3 bases and J by 7 bases. Germline CDR1 KGHDR, CDR2 SFDVKD. The CDR3 region is CATSDGGQHTQYF. The DNA for the CDR3 is TGTGCCACCAGTGATGGGGGACAGCATACGCAGTATTTT.

The genes are TRBV3-1 (or the pseudogene TRBV3-2) and TRBJ1-1; possibly TRBD1 for D (5 bases). The CDR3 length is 14 residues. Germline V gives CDR1 LGHDT, CDR2 YNNKEL (reference sequence). The germline V and J ends were trimmed by 4 bases and 6 bases, with 15 bases remaining between them. CDR3 in DNA: TGTGCCAGCAGCCCCCGGCGCCGGGACCCTGAAGCTTTCTTT. Amino acids: CASSPRRRDPEAFF.

The chain's CDR3 is CASRRREGYSGNTIYF. CDR3 nucleotide sequence: TGTGCCAGTAGACGCAGGGAAGGGTACTCTGGAAACACCATATATTTT. The chain is built from TRBV19 and TRBJ1-3; D is possibly TRBD1 (5 bases). Germline V gene sequence: CDR1 LNHDA, CDR2 SQIVND (reference sequence). V lost 6 bases and J 0 bases, leaving 15 bases between the germline ends. CDR3 length: 16 residues. The full variable domain, rest sourced from reference TRBV19 and TRBJ1-3, is DGGITQSPKYLFRKEGQNVTLSCEQNLNHDAMYWYRQDPGQGLRLIYYSQIVNDFQKGDIAEGYSVSREKKESFPLTVTSAQKNPTAFYLCASRRREGYSGNTIYFGEGSWLTVV.